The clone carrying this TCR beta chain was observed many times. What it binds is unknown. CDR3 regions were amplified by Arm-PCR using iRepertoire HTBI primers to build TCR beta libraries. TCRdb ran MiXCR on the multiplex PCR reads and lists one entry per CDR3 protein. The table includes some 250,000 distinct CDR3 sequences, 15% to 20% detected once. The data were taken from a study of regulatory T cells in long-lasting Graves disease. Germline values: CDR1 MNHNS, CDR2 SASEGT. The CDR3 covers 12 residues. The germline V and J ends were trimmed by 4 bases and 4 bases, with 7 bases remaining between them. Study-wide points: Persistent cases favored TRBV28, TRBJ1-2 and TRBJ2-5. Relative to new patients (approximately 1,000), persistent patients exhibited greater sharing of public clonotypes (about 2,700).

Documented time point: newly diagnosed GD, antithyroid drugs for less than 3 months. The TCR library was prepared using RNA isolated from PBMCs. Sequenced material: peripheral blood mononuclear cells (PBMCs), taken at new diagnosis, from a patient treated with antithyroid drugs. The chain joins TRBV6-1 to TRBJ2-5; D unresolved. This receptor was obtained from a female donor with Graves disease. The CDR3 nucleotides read TGTGCCAGCAGTGGAGTCGTAGAGACCCAGTACTTC. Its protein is CASSGVVETQYF.